One sample yielded the 31 T cell receptor beta chains listed below, sequenced in a study of cytomegalovirus exposure and HLA in healthy donors. Both 60 Vbeta primers and 13 Jbeta primers went into the PCR. Assay used: immunoSEQ multiplex PCR; TCRdb lists only in-frame clones, some missing. The repertoire consists of more than 200,000 clones, with nearly 80% occurring once and the leading ten covering roughly 2%. The sequenced sample was PBMCs. The receptors stem from a man younger than 30 in good health and CMV-seronegative.

This chain connects TRBV7-2 to TRBJ2-3; TRBD2 matches 12 bases. There are 15 residues in the CDR3. The germline gives CDR1 SGHTA, CDR2 FQGNSA. The junction had 0 bases not matched to a gene; V was cut back by 4 bases and J by 1 base. The CDR3 reads CASSWTSGGTDTQYF. The CDR3 DNA sequence: TGTGCCAGCAGCTGGACTAGCGGGGGCACAGATACGCAGTATTTT.

The chain carries TRBV4-3 and TRBJ2-1; 12 bases match TRBD2. CDR3 size: 17 residues. CDR1 and CDR2 (germline): LGHNA, YSLEER. V was pared by 0 bases and J by 4 bases, with 4 bases of the junction left unmatched. CDR3 nucleotide sequence: TGCGCCAGCAGCCAAGATACTAGCGGGGGGTTTTACAATGAGCAGTTCTTC. This encodes CASSQDTSGGFYNEQFF.

The table lists this clone with a count of one. The chain is built from TRBV7-2 and TRBJ2-2; the match to TRBD2 covers 12 bases. This CDR3 has 16 amino acids. With V trimmed by 4 bases and J by 8 bases, 8 bases remained unmatched. CDR1 is SGHTA, CDR2 FQGNSA, per germline. The CDR3 sequence is CASSSTSGSVSGELFF. Written as DNA, the CDR3 is TGTGCCAGCAGCTCGACTAGCGGGAGTGTTTCGGGGGAGCTGTTTTTT.

The V and J genes are TRBV30 and TRBJ2-2; 10 nucleotides agree with TRBD2. V shed 2 bases and J 8 bases; nucleotides not matched to a gene: 5. CDR1 and CDR2 (germline): GTSNPN, SVGIG (reference sequence). The CDR3 consists of 14 residues. CDR3 amino acids: CAWSRTSGKGELFF. In DNA form, the CDR3 reads TGTGCCTGGAGTCGAACTAGCGGGAAAGGGGAGCTGTTTTTT.

V is TRBV9 and J is TRBJ2-7; 7 nucleotides align to TRBD2. CDR3 size: 13 residues. Germline CDR1 and CDR2: SGDLS and YYNGEE. The trim removed 4 bases at V and 3 bases at J, leaving 4 bases unmatched. The DNA of the CDR3 is TGTGCCAGCAGCTTTGGACTAGACTACGAGCAGTACTTC. Protein: CASSFGLDYEQYF. The complete variable domain, with remaining parts taken from reference TRBV9 and TRBJ2-7, reads DSGVTQTPKHLITATGQRVTLRCSPRSGDLSVYWYQQSLDQGLQFLIQYYNGEERAKGNILERFSAQQFPDLHSELNLSSLELGDSALYFCASSFGLDYEQYFGPGTRLTVT.

CDR3 bases: TGTGCCAGCAGCGTTAGCAACACTGAAGCTTTCTTT. Translation: CASSVSNTEAFF. The chain carries TRBV9 and TRBJ1-1; D is ambiguous. The CDR3 contains 12 residues. The germline V and J ends were trimmed by 2 bases and 2 bases, with 4 bases remaining between them. Germline assignment: CDR1 SGDLS and CDR2 YYNGEE.

This chain joins TRBV4-1 and TRBJ2-2; 8 bases agree with TRBD1. V lost 9 bases, J lost 0 bases, and 3 bases stayed unmatched. CDR1 is MGHRA and CDR2 is YSYEKL in the germline V gene. This CDR3 spans 14 amino acids. The CDR3 loop reads CASDRGANTGELFF. The DNA for the CDR3 is TGCGCCAGTGACAGGGGCGCGAACACCGGGGAGCTGTTTTTT.

CDR3 in amino acids: CASSLDGLAGPTGTDTQYF. Written as DNA, the CDR3 is TGTGCCAGCAGCTTAGACGGACTAGCGGGCCCGACGGGCACAGATACGCAGTATTTT. The chain couples TRBV7-2 to TRBJ2-3; 11 positions match TRBD2. Germline V CDR1 and CDR2: SGHTA, FQGNSA. This CDR3 contains 19 residues. The J segment lost 1 base and the V segment lost 1 base, leaving 10 bases of the junction unmatched.

This clone was seen a single time. J is TRBJ2-7 and V is TRBV5-6; D is perhaps TRBD2 (7 bases). V shed 0 bases and J shed 3 bases, with 19 bases lying between them. Germline V gene data show CDR1 as SGHDT and CDR2 as YYEEEE. The CDR3 contains 17 residues. The CDR3 loop is CASSLAGGRHGRYEQYF. CDR3 sequence (DNA): TGTGCCAGCAGCTTGGCGGGGGGCCGCCATGGCCGCTACGAGCAGTACTTC. The full variable domain, completed using reference TRBV5-6 and TRBJ2-7, is DAGVTQSPTHLIKTRGQQVTLRCSPKSGHDTVSWYQQALGQGPQFIFQYYEEEERQRGNFPDRFSGHQFPNYSSELNVNALLLGDSALYLCASSLAGGRHGRYEQYFGPGTRLTVT.

The chain joins TRBV9 to TRBJ2-2; 16 positions agree with TRBD2. This CDR3 has 19 residues. Trimming at V came to 3 bases and at J to 4 bases, leaving 9 bases not matched to a gene. CDR1 is SGDLS and CDR2 is YYNGEE in the germline V gene. The CDR3 coding sequence is TGTGCCAGCAGCGCTACCGGGACTAGCGGGAGGGCCGGCACCGGGGAGCTGTTTTTT. Its translation: CASSATGTSGRAGTGELFF.

The CDR3, as DNA: TGCGCCAGCAGCTGGACAGGGGAGTACGAGCAGTACTTC. Amino acids: CASSWTGEYEQYF. The chain carries TRBV5-1 and TRBJ2-7, with 9 bases identical to TRBD1. Trimming took 3 bases from V and 4 from J; bases not matched to a gene: 2. The CDR3 is 13 amino acids. Germline V CDR1 and CDR2: SGHRS, YFSETQ.

CDR3 in amino acids: CASIGTENTEAFF. The DNA of the CDR3 is TGCGCCAGCATCGGGACAGAGAACACTGAAGCTTTCTTT. The chain has TRBV5-1 and TRBJ1-1, with 7 bases fitting TRBD1. From germline, CDR1 is SGHRS and CDR2 YFSETQ. This CDR3 has 13 amino acids. V dropped 6 bases and J dropped 1; count of bases not matched to a gene: 3.

This clone was detected once. The chain employs TRBV7-9 and TRBJ2-1; D might be TRBD1 (6 bases). The CDR3 contains 13 residues. CDR1 SEHNR and CDR2 FQNEAQ come from the germline V gene (reference sequence). Trimming removed 1 base at V and 10 bases at J, with 11 bases between. The CDR3 nucleotides are TGTGCCAGCAGCTTAGAGGTAGACAGGGAGCAGTTCTTC. Protein: CASSLEVDREQFF.

The chain combines TRBV27 with TRBJ1-1; tentatively, D is TRBD1 (6 bases). CDR1 and CDR2 from the germline V gene are MNHEY and SMNVEV (reference sequence). V lost 6 bases and J 10 bases, leaving 15 bases between the germline ends. The CDR3 has 12 amino acids. CDR3 in amino acids: CASSGMGQRAFF. In DNA, the CDR3 is TGTGCCAGCAGCGGAATGGGACAAAGAGCTTTCTTT.

The gene calls are TRBV7-6 and TRBJ2-3, with 10 bases lining up with TRBD2. Unmatched junction bases numbered 4, after V lost 2 bases and J lost 2 bases. Germline V gene data show CDR1 as SGHVS and CDR2 as FNYEAQ. The CDR3 consists of 16 residues. The CDR3 bases are TGTGCCAGCAGCTTACCAGGACTAGCGGACACAGATACGCAGTATTTT. This gives the protein CASSLPGLADTDTQYF.

V is TRBV5-1 and J is TRBJ1-5; no clear D gene. The ends were cut back, 5 bases at V and 5 bases at J, with 11 bases in the middle. There are 13 residues in the CDR3. Germline V CDR1 and CDR2: SGHRS, YFSETQ. In nucleotides, the CDR3 is TGCGCCAGCAGTGTGGCTCTGGATCAGCCCCAGCATTTT. Its translation is CASSVALDQPQHF.

The chain is built from TRBV19 and TRBJ2-1, with 11 bases lining up with TRBD2. This CDR3 is built from 19 residues. V gave up 7 bases and J gave up 8 bases; unmatched junction bases: 22. The V gene's germline CDR1 is LNHDA and CDR2 SQIVND (reference sequence). CDR3 sequence reads: CASTQRVGLAGGLAYEQFF. The DNA for the CDR3 is TGTGCCAGTACCCAAAGGGTGGGGCTAGCGGGAGGTTTGGCATATGAGCAGTTCTTC.

This rearrangement joins TRBV5-1 to TRBJ2-3, with TRBD2 identical over 14 bases. After removal of 0 bases from V and 5 bases from J, the junction contained 5 bases not matched to a gene. This CDR3 spans 17 amino acids. CDR1 and CDR2 from the germline V gene are SGHRS and YFSETQ. CDR3 amino acids: CASSLGGLAGAGDTQYF. CDR3 nucleotides: TGCGCCAGCAGCTTGGGGGGACTAGCGGGAGCGGGAGATACGCAGTATTTT. The variable domain in full, completed from reference TRBV5-1 and TRBJ2-3, reads KAGVTQTPRYLIKTRGQQVTLSCSPISGHRSVSWYQQTPGQGLQFLFEYFSETQRNKGNFPGRFSGRQFSNSRSEMNVSTLELGDSALYLCASSLGGLAGAGDTQYFGPGTRLTVL.

CDR3 loop: CASRQGAIKGTEAFF. In DNA form, the CDR3 reads TGTGCCAGCAGACAGGGGGCAATTAAGGGCACTGAAGCTTTCTTT. The genes are TRBV6-5 and TRBJ1-1; 9 nucleotides agree with TRBD1. CDR1 and CDR2 (germline): MNHEY, SVGAGI. V was clipped by 6 bases and J by 4 bases; unmatched bases: 9. The CDR3 is made up of 15 amino acids.

The CDR3 is CASGIVAGGRTDTQYF. CDR3 bases: TGCGCCAGCGGAATAGTAGCGGGAGGACGCACAGATACGCAGTATTTT. The chain combines TRBV5-1 with TRBJ2-3; TRBD2 matches at 10 bases. CDR3 size: 16 residues. J lost 1 base, V lost 7 bases, and 9 bases had no gene match. CDR1 is SGHRS, CDR2 YFSETQ, per germline.

The rearrangement joins TRBV5-6 to TRBJ2-3; 9 bases are shared with TRBD1. CDR1 is SGHDT, CDR2 YYEEEE, per germline. There are 15 residues in the CDR3. V lost 1 base, J lost 4 bases, and 4 bases stayed unmatched. The CDR3 region has the DNA TGTGCCAGCAGCTTGAGACAGGGGGGGGCAGATACGCAGTATTTT. Its translation: CASSLRQGGADTQYF.

The chain links TRBV30 to TRBJ2-7; 8 nucleotides line up with TRBD2. V lost 2 bases, J lost 7 bases, and 7 bases stayed unmatched. The CDR3 totals 13 residues. Germline V CDR1 and CDR2: GTSNPN, SVGIG (reference sequence). The DNA of the CDR3 is TGTGCCTGGAGTCGGGAGGGGGTTAGGGAGCAGTACTTC. Its translation is CAWSREGVREQYF.

For the CDR3, the DNA is TGTGCCATCAGTGGATTGGAGTCTCTCGCCGTCACAGGGGTCGGAGAGCAGTACTTC. As protein: CAISGLESLAVTGVGEQYF. V usage is TRBV10-3 and J usage is TRBJ2-7; 7 nucleotides match TRBD1. The germline V gene encodes CDR1 ENHRY and CDR2 SYGVKD. This CDR3 is built from 19 residues. Trimming removed 4 bases from V and 7 bases from J; junction bases left unmatched: 25.

This clone was observed a handful of times. This sequence joins TRBV6-6 and TRBJ2-7, with no clear D. Germline CDR1 reads MNHNY; CDR2 reads SVGAGI (reference sequence). Between the trimmed V and J ends, which lost 9 bases and 6 bases, there was a span of 12 bases. CDR3 length: 11 residues. CDR3 protein: CASVIGFEQYF. CDR3 nucleotide sequence: TGTGCCAGTGTCATCGGGTTCGAGCAGTACTTC.

This chain links TRBV7-9 with TRBJ2-7; D gene unclear. There are 11 residues in the CDR3. The V end lost 5 bases, the J end lost 4 bases, and 6 bases lay between the germline ends. Germline CDR1 reads SEHNR; CDR2 reads FQNEAQ (reference sequence). CDR3 DNA: TGTGCCAGCAGCATTGCGTACGAGCAGTACTTC. Amino acid sequence: CASSIAYEQYF.

This clone has only a few counts. This chain uses TRBV19 with TRBJ1-1; D may be TRBD1 (5 bases). The CDR3 runs to 14 residues. The germline CDR1 and CDR2 sequences are LNHDA and SQIVND (reference sequence). Trimming removed 5 bases at V and 3 bases at J, with 13 bases between. The CDR3 bases are TGTGCCAGTAGTTTCAGACAGTCACACACTGAAGCTTTCTTT. Encoded protein: CASSFRQSHTEAFF.

This clone has only one observation. CDR3 DNA: TGTGCCAGCAGCTCCCCCCCTGCAGGACAAGAGACCCAGTACTTC. As protein: CASSSPPAGQETQYF. The chain has TRBV7-9 and TRBJ2-5; no reliable D call. The CDR3 contains 15 residues. Germline CDR1 SEHNR, CDR2 FQNEAQ (reference sequence). V lost 4 bases to trimming and J lost 2 bases, with 14 bases between them.

The V gene is TRBV5-1, the J gene TRBJ1-3, with D maybe TRBD1 (5 bases). The V gene lost 5 bases and the J gene lost 1 base, with 10 bases spanning the gap. Germline CDR1 SGHRS, CDR2 YFSETQ. This CDR3 spans 14 amino acids. The DNA of the CDR3 is TGCGCCAGCAGTCTTGGGACTTCTGGAAACACCATATATTTT. Protein product: CASSLGTSGNTIYF.

About this clone: At one end the junction does not follow the germline gene, possibly because of a read error. The V gene is TRBV7-7, the J gene TRBJ2-2; TRBD2 might be the D (5 bases). In germline, CDR1 is SSHAT, CDR2 FNYEAQ (reference sequence). The CDR3 extends over 16 amino acids. The CDR3 nucleotides read TGTGCTAGCAGCTTTGGGTCAGCGGTGGGCACCGGGGAGCTGTTTTTT. It codes for CASSFGSAVGTGELFF.

This clone was counted a few times. The chain has TRBV28 and TRBJ2-3; 9 bases map to TRBD2. Germline V lookup: CDR1 MDHEN, CDR2 SYDVKM. The CDR3 runs to 19 residues. The trim removed 2 bases at V and 1 base at J, leaving 13 bases unmatched. The CDR3 nucleotides are TGTGCCAGCAGTTTACCGTGGACTAGCGCGGGTTTCGGCACAGATACGCAGTATTTT. Translating it yields CASSLPWTSAGFGTDTQYF.

V is TRBV5-1 and J is TRBJ1-2; 11 bases map to TRBD1. CDR1 and CDR2 from the germline V gene are SGHRS and YFSETQ. The V segment lost 0 bases and the J segment 3 bases; nucleotides outside the gene matches: 1. This CDR3 is 15 amino acids long. The chain's CDR3 is CASSLGDRGDYGYTF. The CDR3 DNA sequence: TGCGCCAGCAGCTTGGGGGACAGGGGGGACTATGGCTACACCTTC. The full variable domain, rest sourced from reference TRBV5-1 and TRBJ1-2, is KAGVTQTPRYLIKTRGQQVTLSCSPISGHRSVSWYQQTPGQGLQFLFEYFSETQRNKGNFPGRFSGRQFSNSRSEMNVSTLELGDSALYLCASSLGDRGDYGYTFGSGTRLTVV.